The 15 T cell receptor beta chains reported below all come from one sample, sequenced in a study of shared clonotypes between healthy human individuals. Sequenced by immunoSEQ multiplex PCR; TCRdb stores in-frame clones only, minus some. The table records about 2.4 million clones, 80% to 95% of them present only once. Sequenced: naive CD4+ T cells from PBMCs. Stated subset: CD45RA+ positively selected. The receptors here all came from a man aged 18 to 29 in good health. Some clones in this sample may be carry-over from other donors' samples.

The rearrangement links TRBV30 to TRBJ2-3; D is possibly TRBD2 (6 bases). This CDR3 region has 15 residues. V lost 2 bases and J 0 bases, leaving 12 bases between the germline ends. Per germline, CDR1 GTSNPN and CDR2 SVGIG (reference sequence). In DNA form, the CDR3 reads TGTGCCTGGAGTTGGGGTAGCGGTAGCACAGATACGCAGTATTTT. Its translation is CAWSWGSGSTDTQYF.

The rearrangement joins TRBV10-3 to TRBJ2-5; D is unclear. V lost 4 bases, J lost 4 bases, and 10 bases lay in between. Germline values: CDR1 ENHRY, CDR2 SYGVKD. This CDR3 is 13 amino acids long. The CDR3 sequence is CAISGSNAETQYF. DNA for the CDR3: TGTGCCATCAGTGGATCCAACGCAGAGACCCAGTACTTC.

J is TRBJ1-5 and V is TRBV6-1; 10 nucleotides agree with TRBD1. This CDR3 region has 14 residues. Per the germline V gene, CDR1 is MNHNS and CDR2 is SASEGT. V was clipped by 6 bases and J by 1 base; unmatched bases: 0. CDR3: CASRDRGSNQPQHF. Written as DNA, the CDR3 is TGTGCCAGCAGGGACAGGGGGAGCAATCAGCCCCAGCATTTT.

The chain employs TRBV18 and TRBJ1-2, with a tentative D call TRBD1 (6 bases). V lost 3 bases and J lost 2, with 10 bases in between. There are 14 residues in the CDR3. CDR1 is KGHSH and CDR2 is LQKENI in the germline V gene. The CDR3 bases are TGTGCCAGCTCACCGGGGACAAAAAACTATGGCTACACCTTC. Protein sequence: CASSPGTKNYGYTF.

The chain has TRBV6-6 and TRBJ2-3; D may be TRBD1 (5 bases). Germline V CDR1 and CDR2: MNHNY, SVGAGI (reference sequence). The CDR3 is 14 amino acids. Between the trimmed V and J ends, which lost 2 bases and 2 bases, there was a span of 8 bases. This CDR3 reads CASSYRQTTDTQYF. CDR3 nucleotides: TGTGCCAGCAGTTACCGACAGACCACAGATACGCAGTATTTT.

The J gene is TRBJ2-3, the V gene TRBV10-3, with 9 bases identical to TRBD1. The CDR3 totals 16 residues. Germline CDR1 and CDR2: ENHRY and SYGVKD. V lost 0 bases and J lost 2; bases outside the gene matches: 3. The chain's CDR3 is CAISESGTGLTDTQYF. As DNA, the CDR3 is TGTGCCATCAGTGAGTCGGGGACAGGGCTCACAGATACGCAGTATTTT.

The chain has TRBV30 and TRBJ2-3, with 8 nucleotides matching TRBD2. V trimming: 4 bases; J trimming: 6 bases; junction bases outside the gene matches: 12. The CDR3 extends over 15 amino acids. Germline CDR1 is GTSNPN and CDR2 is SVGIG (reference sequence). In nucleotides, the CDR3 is TGTGCCTGGATCCCGGGACTAGTTTCCCCCGATACGCAGTATTTT. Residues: CAWIPGLVSPDTQYF.

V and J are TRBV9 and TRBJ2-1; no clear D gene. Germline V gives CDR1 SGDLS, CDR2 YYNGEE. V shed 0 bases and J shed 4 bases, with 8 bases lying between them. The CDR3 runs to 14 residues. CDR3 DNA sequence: TGTGCCAGCAGCGTAGTACAGACTTACAATGAGCAGTTCTTC. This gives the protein CASSVVQTYNEQFF.

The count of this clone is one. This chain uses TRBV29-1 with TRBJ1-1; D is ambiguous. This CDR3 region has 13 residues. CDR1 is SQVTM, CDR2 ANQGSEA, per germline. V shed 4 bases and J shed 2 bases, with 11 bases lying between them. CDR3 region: CSVGGFFNTEAFF. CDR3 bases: TGCAGCGTTGGCGGCTTTTTTAACACTGAAGCTTTCTTT.

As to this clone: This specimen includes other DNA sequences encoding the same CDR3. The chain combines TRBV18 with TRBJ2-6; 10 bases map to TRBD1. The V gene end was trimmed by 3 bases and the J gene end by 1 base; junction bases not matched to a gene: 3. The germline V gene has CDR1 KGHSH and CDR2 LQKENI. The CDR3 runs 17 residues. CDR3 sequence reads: CASSPGQGISGANVLTF. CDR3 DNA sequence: TGTGCCAGCTCACCGGGACAGGGGATTTCTGGGGCCAACGTCCTGACTTTC.

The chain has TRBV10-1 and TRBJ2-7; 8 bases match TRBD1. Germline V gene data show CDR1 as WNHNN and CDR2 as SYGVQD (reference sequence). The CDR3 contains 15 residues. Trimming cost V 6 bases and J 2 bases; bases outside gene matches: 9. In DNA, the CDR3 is TGCGCCAGCAGCAACTTCCAGACAGGGGCCTACGAGCAGTACTTC. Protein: CASSNFQTGAYEQYF.

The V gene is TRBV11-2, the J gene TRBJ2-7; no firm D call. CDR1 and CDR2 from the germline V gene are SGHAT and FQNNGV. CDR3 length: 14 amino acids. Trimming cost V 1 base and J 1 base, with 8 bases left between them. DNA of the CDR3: TGTGCCAGCAGCTTAGCGGCAGGTTCCTACGAGCAGTACTTC. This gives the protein CASSLAAGSYEQYF.

The CDR3 sequence is CASSYSGTTVGGYTF. The CDR3 region has the DNA TGTGCCAGCAGCTATTCCGGGACCACGGTCGGGGGCTACACCTTC. The V gene is TRBV28, the J gene TRBJ1-2; D perhaps matches TRBD1 (5 bases). CDR1 and CDR2 (germline): MDHEN, SYDVKM. V lost 6 bases, J lost 8 bases, and 22 bases lay in between. This CDR3 is 15 amino acids long.

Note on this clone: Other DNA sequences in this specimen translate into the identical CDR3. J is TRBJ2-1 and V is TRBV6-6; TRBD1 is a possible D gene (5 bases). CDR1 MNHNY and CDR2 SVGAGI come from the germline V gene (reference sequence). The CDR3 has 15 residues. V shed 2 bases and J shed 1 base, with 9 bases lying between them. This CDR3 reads CASSYETVSYNEQFF. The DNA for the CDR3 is TGTGCCAGCAGTTACGAGACAGTATCCTACAATGAGCAGTTCTTC.

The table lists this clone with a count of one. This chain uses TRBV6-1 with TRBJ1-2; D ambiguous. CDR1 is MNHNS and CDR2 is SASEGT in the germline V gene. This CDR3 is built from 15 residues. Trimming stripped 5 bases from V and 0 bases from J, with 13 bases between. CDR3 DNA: TGTGCCAGCAGTAAAGAGACATGGACTAACTATGGCTACACCTTC. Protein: CASSKETWTNYGYTF.